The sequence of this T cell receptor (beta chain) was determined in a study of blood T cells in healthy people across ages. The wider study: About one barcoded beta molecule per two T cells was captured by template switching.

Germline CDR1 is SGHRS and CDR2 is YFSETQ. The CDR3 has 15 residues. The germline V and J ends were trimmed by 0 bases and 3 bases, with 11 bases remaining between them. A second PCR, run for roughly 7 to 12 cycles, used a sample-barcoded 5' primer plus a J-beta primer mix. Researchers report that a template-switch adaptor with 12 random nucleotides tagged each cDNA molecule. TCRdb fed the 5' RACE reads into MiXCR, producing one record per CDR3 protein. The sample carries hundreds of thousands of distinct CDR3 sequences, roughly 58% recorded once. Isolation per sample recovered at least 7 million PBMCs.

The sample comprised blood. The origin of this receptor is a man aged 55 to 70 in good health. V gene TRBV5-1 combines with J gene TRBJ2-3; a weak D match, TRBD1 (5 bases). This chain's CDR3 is CASSLDRLGTDTQYF. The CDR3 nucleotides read TGCGCCAGCAGCTTGGACAGGTTAGGGACAGATACGCAGTATTTT.